This T cell receptor (beta chain) was sequenced for a study of blood T cell repertoires in COVID-19. Background on the study: Material from acute and convalescent COVID-19 was sourced from the United States, Italy and Spain. T cells, B-cell-depleted T cells, or PBMCs provided the cDNA or gDNA that served as material.

V lost 6 bases and J 10 bases, leaving 19 bases between the germline ends. Germline V gene data show CDR1 as MNHEY and CDR2 as SVGAGI. The CDR3 has 14 residues. The table came from immunoSEQ multiplex PCR; TCRdb's copy has only in-frame clones and leaves some out. The sample includes about 64,000 clones, roughly 80% seen only once; the top ten take more than 7.5%. The source material was peripheral blood. The sequence came from a human donor in a cohort sampled during active COVID-19. This chain links TRBV6-5 with TRBJ2-1, with D unresolved. The CDR3 DNA reads as TGTGCCAGCAGCCCCCTTGTAAGCCCGTGGGAGCAGTTCTTC. It translates to CASSPLVSPWEQFF.